This record covers a single T cell receptor (beta chain). From germline, CDR1 is MNHEY and CDR2 SVGAGI. Trimming stripped 7 bases from V and 0 bases from J, with 9 bases between. The CDR3 spans 13 residues. This sample stems from a study of blood T cell repertoires in COVID-19. Study summary: Samples representing acute and convalescent COVID-19 were sourced from the United States, Italy and Spain. From T cells, B-cell-depleted T cells, or PBMCs came the material, which was cDNA or gDNA.

In the original analysis: For nucleated cells, counts were estimated from reference gene primer amplification. Method: immunoSEQ multiplex PCR; TCRdb's copy keeps in-frame clones and lacks some. The DNA was the basis for D and trimming; V, J and clone size are from that table. The sample carries 200,000 to 250,000 clones, about nine tenths recorded once. Recruited during active infection, patients (from Seattle) were subsequently followed longitudinally. The sample was peripheral blood. The sequence was obtained from a young man with COVID-19, enrolled during active disease. The gene calls are TRBV6-5 and TRBJ1-2, with D hard to call. Written as DNA, the CDR3 is TGTGCCAGCACTACTCCCCCTAACTATGGCTACACCTTC. This sequence encodes CASTTPPNYGYTF.